The 30 T cell receptor beta chains below were found in one sample sequenced in a study of blood T cells in healthy people across ages. The authors ran a second PCR of about 6 to 11 cycles using a sample-barcoded 5' primer and a J-beta primer mix. TCRdb analysed the 5' RACE reads with MiXCR anew, one entry per CDR3 protein. Seen here are about 570,000 distinct CDR3 sequences, about a quarter observed once, and the top ten hold approximately 3.6%. The same sample was also used in a study of T cells of mothers and their children.

Sequences were obtained from blood. The source is a boy between 2 and 10 years old in good health.

The genes are TRBV4-3 and TRBJ2-2; TRBD2 agrees at 7 bases. The V and J ends lost 1 base and 4 bases, in that order; junction bases with no gene match: 0. The CDR3 consists of 14 residues. Germline V CDR1 and CDR2: LGHNA, YSLEER. The CDR3 loop is CASSQGTSTGELFF. The CDR3 nucleotides read TGCGCCAGCAGCCAAGGGACTAGCACCGGGGAGCTGTTTTTT.

This clonotype was seen only a few times. The chain couples TRBV27 to TRBJ2-4, with no clear D. Germline V gives CDR1 MNHEY, CDR2 SMNVEV (reference sequence). V was shortened by 8 bases and J by 8 bases, with 19 bases between the two germline ends. This CDR3 contains 14 residues. The CDR3 loop is CASRSGFGADIQYF. For the CDR3, the DNA is TGTGCCAGCCGATCCGGTTTCGGTGCGGACATTCAGTACTTC.

This chain links TRBV5-1 with TRBJ2-1; D is undetermined. The CDR3 length is 14 residues. Trimming removed 2 bases at V and 4 bases at J, with 10 bases between. The germline V gene has CDR1 SGHRS and CDR2 YFSETQ. The DNA of the CDR3 is TGCGCCAGCAGCTTTTGGTCTGGTTACAATGAGCAGTTCTTC. Protein product: CASSFWSGYNEQFF.

This clonotype was observed a handful of times. The V call is TRBV4-3, the J call TRBJ1-5; D not resolved. CDR1 and CDR2 from the germline V gene are LGHNA and YSLEER. V gave up 0 bases and J gave up 4 bases, with 7 bases separating them. The CDR3 covers 14 residues. Here the CDR3 reads CASSQEAENQPQHF. Here the CDR3 DNA reads TGCGCCAGCAGCCAAGAGGCCGAGAATCAGCCCCAGCATTTT.

This clonotype was observed a handful of times. This chain connects TRBV10-3 to TRBJ1-1, with D perhaps TRBD1 (5 bases). This CDR3 is built from 12 residues. CDR1 and CDR2 from the germline V gene are ENHRY and SYGVKD. V was pared by 7 bases and J by 10 bases, with 16 bases between. The CDR3: CAITDSRETAFF. CDR3 DNA: TGTGCCATCACCGACAGCCGCGAAACAGCTTTCTTT.

This clonotype was detected only a few times. The chain has TRBV12-3 or TRBV12-4 and TRBJ1-1; 10 bases align to TRBD1. This CDR3 comprises 13 residues. The V gene end was trimmed by 9 bases and the J gene end by 8 bases; junction bases not matched to a gene: 9. CDR3 nucleotide sequence: TGTGCCAGGAAGGACAGGGGGTACCGGGAAGCTTTCTTT. Residues: CARKDRGYREAFF.

Note on this clonotype: The junction differs from germline at one of its ends, possibly a read error. The chain couples TRBV30 to TRBJ1-2; TRBD1 matches 8 bases. The CDR3 spans 12 residues. Germline CDR1 GTSNPN, CDR2 SVGIG (reference sequence). CDR3 nucleotides: TGTGCCGGGAGACAGGGGAACTATGGCTACACCTTC. Translated: CAGRQGNYGYTF.

This clonotype has a handful of counts. The rearrangement joins TRBV13 to TRBJ2-1, with D possibly called TRBD1 or TRBD2 (5 bases each). The end of the DNA aligns better with TRBJ2-7, so the J call may be wrong. This CDR3 is built from 17 residues. CDR1 is PRHDT and CDR2 is FYEKMQ in the germline V gene (reference sequence). In DNA, the CDR3 is TGTGCCAGCAGCTTAGCCCAAATTCGAGGGGCCGATTACGAGCAGTACTTC. Amino acid sequence: CASSLAQIRGADYEQYF.

The chain employs TRBV7-3 and TRBJ2-5; perhaps TRBD1 as D (5 bases). V was trimmed by 5 bases and J by 5 bases, leaving 12 bases between them. Germline CDR1 reads SGHTA; CDR2 reads FQGTGA. The CDR3 covers 13 residues. The CDR3 protein is CASSEGAGETQYF. The CDR3 DNA reads TGTGCCAGCAGCGAAGGGGCCGGGGAGACCCAGTACTTC. Based on the CDR3 plus reference TRBV7-3 and TRBJ2-5, the full variable domain is GAGVSQTPSNKVTEKGKYVELRCDPISGHTALYWYRQSLGQGPEFLIYFQGTGAADDSGLPNDRFFAVRPEGSVSTLKIQRTERGDSAVYLCASSEGAGETQYFGPGTRLLVL.

This clonotype has a handful of counts. The J gene is TRBJ2-6, the V gene TRBV25-1; the D gene could be TRBD1 or TRBD2 (5 bases each). The CDR3 spans 20 residues. The V gene's germline CDR1 is MGHDK and CDR2 SYGVNS. Trimming pared 5 bases from V and 0 bases from J, leaving 23 bases between. The CDR3 protein is CASSPPRGAPSSSGANVLTF. Here the CDR3 DNA reads TGTGCCAGCAGTCCCCCTAGAGGGGCCCCGTCCAGCTCTGGGGCCAACGTCCTGACTTTC.

This clonotype was counted once. V gene TRBV15 combines with J gene TRBJ1-1; 10 bases are a match to TRBD1. Germline CDR1 and CDR2: LNHNV and YYDKDF (reference sequence). The V and J ends lost 1 base and 0 bases, in that order; junction bases with no gene match: 2. The CDR3 runs 16 residues. In DNA form, the CDR3 reads TGTGCCACCAGCAGAGGACAGGGGGCCCTGAACACTGAAGCTTTCTTT. It codes for CATSRGQGALNTEAFF.

There are a few counts of this clonotype. The rearrangement joins TRBV4-1 to TRBJ2-3, with 8 bases that match TRBD1. There are 16 residues in the CDR3. V shed 4 bases and J 3 bases; nucleotides not matched to a gene: 9. Per the germline V gene, CDR1 is MGHRA and CDR2 is YSYEKL. In nucleotides, the CDR3 is TGCGCCAGCAGCCTCAAGGGGCAGGGGGCAACAGATACGCAGTATTTT. It yields the protein CASSLKGQGATDTQYF.

The V gene is TRBV5-1, the J gene TRBJ2-2; D is perhaps TRBD2 (5 bases). Trimming left V 5 bases short and J 8 bases short, with 10 bases between. CDR3 length: 12 residues. In germline, CDR1 is SGHRS, CDR2 YFSETQ. For the CDR3, the DNA is TGCGCCAGCAGGAGGGATTCGGGGGAGCTGTTTTTT. It translates to CASRRDSGELFF.

In regard to this clonotype: At one of its ends the junction is not consistent with the germline gene, which may arise from a read error. The V and J genes are TRBV25-1 and TRBJ1-2; unclear D gene. The length of the CDR3 is 10 residues. Germline V CDR1 and CDR2: MGHDK, SYGVNS. CDR3 region: CAGSGDGYTF. The CDR3 coding sequence is TGTGCCGGCAGTGGGGATGGCTACACCTTC.

This rearrangement joins TRBV20-1 to TRBJ2-4, with D perhaps given as TRBD1 or TRBD2 (5 bases each). Germline V gene lookup returns CDR1 DFQATT and CDR2 SNEGSKA (reference sequence). The CDR3 runs to 17 residues. Trimming cost V 3 bases and J 1 base, with 19 bases left between them. CDR3 sequence reads: CSASAPGSNVAKNIQYF. CDR3 nucleotide sequence: TGCAGTGCTAGCGCTCCAGGGAGCAATGTCGCCAAAAACATTCAGTACTTC.

V gene TRBV7-2 combines with J gene TRBJ2-5; D might be TRBD1 (7 bases). Germline-derived CDR1 and CDR2 are SGHTA and FQGNSA. V lost 5 bases to trimming and J lost 3 bases, with 13 bases between them. This CDR3 is 14 amino acids long. In DNA form, the CDR3 reads TGTGCCAGCAGCCTCACAGGGGAGGAAGAGACCCAGTACTTC. Translating gives CASSLTGEEETQYF.

V and J are TRBV3-1 and TRBJ2-3; D unresolved. This CDR3 has 12 amino acids. V was trimmed by 0 bases and J by 12 bases, leaving 10 bases between them. CDR1 LGHDT and CDR2 YNNKEL come from the germline V gene (reference sequence). DNA for the CDR3: TGTGCCAGCAGCCAAGATAGGCCCCCCCAGTATTTT. Its translation is CASSQDRPPQYF.

A few counts support this clonotype. The chain employs TRBV6-5 and TRBJ2-2, with D unresolved. The CDR3 spans 11 residues. The germline V gene encodes CDR1 MNHEY and CDR2 SVGAGI. Trimming pared 6 bases from V and 5 bases from J, leaving 4 bases between. CDR3 protein: CASRQTGELFF. In nucleotides, the CDR3 is TGTGCCAGCAGGCAGACCGGGGAGCTGTTTTTT.

In this sample, this clonotype turned up a few times. The J gene is TRBJ2-5, the V gene TRBV5-1; unclear D gene. The V gene's germline CDR1 is SGHRS and CDR2 YFSETQ. V lost 6 bases and J lost 3, with 6 bases in between. The CDR3 covers 11 residues. The CDR3 protein is CASNHEETQYF. Written as DNA, the CDR3 is TGCGCCAGCAACCACGAAGAGACCCAGTACTTC.

The table lists this clonotype with a count of one. The chain uses TRBV3-1 and TRBJ2-1; 7 bases map to TRBD2. The end of the DNA is better explained by TRBJ2-7, so the J call may be wrong. The CDR3 has 14 residues. Germline CDR1 reads LGHDT; CDR2 reads YNNKEL (reference sequence). CDR3 residues: CASSPLGAGHEQYF. CDR3 in DNA: TGTGCCAGCAGCCCATTAGGAGCGGGGCACGAGCAGTACTTC.

The chain has TRBV6-2 or TRBV6-3 and TRBJ2-4; possible D gene TRBD1, 6 bases. CDR1 and CDR2 from the germline V gene are MNHEY and SVGEGT. The CDR3 sequence is 11 residues long. Deletions cut 5 bases from V and 13 bases from J, with 12 bases between. The CDR3 bases are TGTGCCAGCAGTCAGACCGGGACACAGTACTTC. Its translation: CASSQTGTQYF.

This clonotype turned up a few times. The chain links TRBV5-1 to TRBJ2-2; 8 bases match TRBD2. Germline values: CDR1 SGHRS, CDR2 YFSETQ. J lost 3 bases, V lost 0 bases, and 1 base had no gene match. The CDR3 covers 15 residues. DNA of the CDR3: TGCGCCAGCAGCTTGGAGGGACTAGACACCGGGGAGCTGTTTTTT. It specifies CASSLEGLDTGELFF.

This clonotype was recorded a few times. The V call is TRBV5-1, the J call TRBJ2-3; no clear D. The CDR3 has 15 amino acids. V gave up 0 bases and J gave up 0 bases, with 8 bases separating them. The germline V gene encodes CDR1 SGHRS and CDR2 YFSETQ. CDR3 sequence reads: CASSLAVASTDTQYF. The CDR3, as DNA: TGCGCCAGCAGCTTGGCGGTGGCTAGCACAGATACGCAGTATTTT.

This clonotype has just a few counts. The CDR3 sequence: CASSDQGYGQGTTGVTEAFF. DNA for the CDR3: TGTGCCAGCAGTGACCAGGGGTACGGTCAGGGGACGACCGGGGTCACTGAAGCTTTCTTT. This sequence joins TRBV25-1 and TRBJ1-1; maybe TRBD1 (6 bases). This CDR3 has 20 residues. The V gene's germline CDR1 is MGHDK and CDR2 SYGVNS. V lost 3 bases and J lost 4, with 30 bases in between.

V and J are TRBV5-1 and TRBJ1-1; D not resolved. The germline CDR1 and CDR2 sequences are SGHRS and YFSETQ. The germline V and J ends were trimmed by 1 base and 5 bases, with 6 bases remaining between them. The CDR3 loop spans 12 amino acids. Written as DNA, the CDR3 is TGCGCCAGCAGCTTGCCGTCAACTGAAGCTTTCTTT. It specifies CASSLPSTEAFF.

This clonotype was picked up a small number of times. CDR3 region: CSVELGQRSFGNEQFF. CDR3 coding DNA: TGCAGCGTTGAGTTGGGGCAGCGGTCATTTGGCAATGAGCAGTTCTTC. This chain links TRBV29-1 with TRBJ2-1; D might be TRBD1 or TRBD2, each matching 5 bases. The CDR3 consists of 16 residues. Germline loops: CDR1 SQVTM, CDR2 ANQGSEA. V was pared by 3 bases and J by 6 bases, with 21 bases between.

This clonotype was counted between two and nine times. This rearrangement joins TRBV3-1 to TRBJ2-7, with 12 bases fitting TRBD2. After removal of 1 base from V and 5 bases from J, the junction contained 9 bases not matched to a gene. The length of the CDR3 is 17 residues. In germline, CDR1 is LGHDT, CDR2 YNNKEL (reference sequence). The CDR3 region has the DNA TGTGCCAGCAGCCAAGTCACTAGCGGGGGGCCTCCGGACGAGCAGTACTTC. Its protein product is CASSQVTSGGPPDEQYF.

This clonotype has a handful of counts. This chain joins TRBV7-9 and TRBJ2-5; no clear D. Germline CDR1 SEHNR, CDR2 FQNEAQ (reference sequence). This CDR3 region has 15 residues. Trimming took 3 bases from V and 5 from J, leaving 16 bases between them. CDR3: CASSLLGHQAETQYF. The CDR3 DNA reads TGTGCCAGCAGCTTGTTAGGTCATCAGGCGGAGACCCAGTACTTC.

The table lists this clonotype with a few counts. This chain connects TRBV6-2 or TRBV6-3 to TRBJ2-1; 8 bases fit TRBD2. J lost 6 bases, V lost 0 bases, and 13 bases had no gene match. Germline V gene lookup returns CDR1 MNHEY and CDR2 SVGEGT. There are 18 residues in the CDR3. CDR3 sequence reads: CASSYSLPIREGFNEQFF. CDR3 nucleotide sequence: TGTGCCAGCAGTTACTCGCTCCCTATCCGGGAGGGCTTCAATGAGCAGTTCTTC.

The rearrangement joins TRBV5-1 to TRBJ1-1; D uncertain. Trimming pared 0 bases from V and 11 bases from J, leaving 20 bases between. The germline gives CDR1 SGHRS, CDR2 YFSETQ. There are 15 residues in the CDR3. CDR3 sequence: CASSLGPEGAGAAFF. DNA for the CDR3: TGCGCCAGCAGCTTGGGCCCTGAAGGAGCTGGTGCGGCTTTCTTT.